Sequencing of this TCR beta chain was carried out in a study of cytomegalovirus exposure and HLA in healthy donors. Study-wide results and limits: Most of the CMV-associated TCR beta chains (in a later analysis) appeared to be HLA-restricted.

PCR was performed using 60 Vbeta and 13 Jbeta primers. In the source study's methods: Later, an analysis found about 83 million unique TCR beta chains, and approximately 10 million of these were shared. Sequenced by immunoSEQ multiplex PCR; TCRdb stores in-frame clones only, minus some. D and trimming were read from the DNA, whereas the V and J calls and clone size are those reported in that table. The sample shows roughly 150,000 clones, just over 75% of them seen only once. In this sample, this clone turned up once. The target antigen is unknown. Germline CDR1 and CDR2: SGHAT and FQNNGV. Trimming removed 1 base from V and 6 bases from J; junction bases left unmatched: 4. The CDR3 sequence is 14 residues long.

The gene calls are TRBV11-2 and TRBJ2-3; 7 bases fit TRBD2. The clonotype originates from a woman aged 35 to 49 in good health and CMV-seronegative. Specimen: PBMCs. The CDR3, as DNA: TGTGCCAGCAGCTTAGCGGGAGGCTCGGATACGCAGTATTTT. Encoded protein: CASSLAGGSDTQYF.